This T cell receptor (beta chain) was profiled in a study of Ad26.COV2.S vaccination and SARS-CoV-2 variants. As for the study in general: By the intramuscular route, Ad26.COV2.S was given once, or twice 56 days apart.

Treatment here: some 20 received Ad26.COV2.S at low or high dose, single or two shots; 5 received placebo; per-sample allocation not given. The study sampled participants on day 63 after the first vaccine or placebo injection. Boston hosted the donor, who was an adult aged 18-55 years. This table comes from immunoSEQ multiplex PCR, and its TCRdb copy is limited to in-frame clones, with some not included. The repertoire consists of hundreds of thousands of clones, with roughly 90% occurring once and the leading ten covering about 1.5%. The V and J ends lost 3 bases and 4 bases respectively, with 12 bases between them. The V gene's germline CDR1 is LNHDA and CDR2 SQIVND (reference sequence). The length of the CDR3 is 14 residues.

This TCR derives from a person between 18 and 60 years old who received the Ad26.COV2.S COVID-19 vaccine or a placebo. The chain combines TRBV19 with TRBJ1-1; no reliable D call. The material sequenced was peripheral blood, taken in a trial of Ad26.COV2.S vaccine versus placebo. CDR3 in amino acids: CASSMNGLFTEAFF. CDR3 in DNA: TGTGCCAGTAGTATGAACGGATTGTTCACTGAAGCTTTCTTT.